The TCR beta chain under discussion was sequenced for a study of T cells expressing NK-cell markers. Study results and limitations: Top CD8+ clonotypes included the dominant CD3+CD56+NKG2C+ clonotypes in six donors.

TCRdb reprocessed the 5' RACE reads and stores each CDR3 protein as one record, lacking DNA. In all, the sample yields 300,000 to 450,000 distinct CDR3 sequences. With regard to this clonotype: Its antigen is unknown.

The sample consisted of blood T cells: a sorted CD56 or NKG2C T cell subset, CD4+ or CD8+ T cells, or bulk PBMC T cells (not recorded which). This clonotype originated in a man aged 18-70 years in good health.

This chain's CDR3 is CASSHRDRAGTQYF. This sequence joins TRBV4-1 and TRBJ2-3; TCRdb's D call, TRBD1, is unchecked because there is no DNA. The CDR3 contains 14 residues. Germline CDR1 is MGHRA and CDR2 is YSYEKL.